The rows below give T cell receptor beta chains drawn from one sample of a study of blood T cells in healthy people across ages. TCRdb recomputed calls from the 5' RACE reads with MiXCR, one row per CDR3 protein. The data hold fewer than 2 million distinct CDR3 sequences, with roughly two fifths observed a single time. Material for sequencing was blood. The receptors come from a human donor in good health. CDR3s include the opening cysteine and the closing phenylalanine or tryptophan. The D gene is left open where the match is weak. For some rows the clone size is stated as once, few or many, or as a class when expanded; others skip it.

d_call: -; v_call: TRBV18; clone_size: -; j_call: TRBJ2-2; cdr3_nt: TGTGCCAGCTTTTACTATGACACCGGGGAGCTGTTTTTT; cdr3_aa: CASFYYDTGELFF
d_call: -; v_call: TRBV20-1; clone_size: few; j_call: TRBJ2-3; cdr3_nt: TGCAGTGGGATGACAGCAGTCCATACGCAGTATTTT; cdr3_aa: CSGMTAVHTQYF
d_call: TRBD2; v_call: TRBV12-3/TRBV12-4; clone_size: -; j_call: TRBJ2-1; cdr3_nt: TGTGCCAGCAGCCGACTAGCGGGGGTCCCTCGGCAGTTCTTC; cdr3_aa: CASSRLAGVPRQFF
d_call: TRBD1; v_call: TRBV4-1; clone_size: few; j_call: TRBJ2-5; cdr3_nt: TGCGCCAGCAGCCCCTTCATTGAAGGACAGGGTGAGACCCAGTACTTC; cdr3_aa: CASSPFIEGQGETQYF
d_call: -; v_call: TRBV28; clone_size: -; j_call: TRBJ2-1; cdr3_nt: TGTGCCAGCCGGCTAACGGCGGCTGGGGATGAGCAGTTCTTC; cdr3_aa: CASRLTAAGDEQFF
d_call: -; v_call: TRBV29-1; clone_size: -; j_call: TRBJ2-7; cdr3_nt: TGCAGCGCGGGACAACACTCCTACGAGCAGTACTTC; cdr3_aa: CSAGQHSYEQYF
d_call: TRBD2; v_call: TRBV6-2/TRBV6-3; clone_size: many; j_call: TRBJ2-1; cdr3_nt: TGTGCCAGCAGCCGCCGCCGGGGGGGTAGTGTTGAGCAGTTCTTC; cdr3_aa: CASSRRRGGSVEQFF
d_call: -; v_call: TRBV29-1; clone_size: -; j_call: TRBJ2-2; cdr3_nt: TGCAGCGTTGAATCGGCTGGAGCGAACACCGGGGAGCTGTTTTTT; cdr3_aa: CSVESAGANTGELFF
d_call: -; v_call: TRBV4-2; clone_size: -; j_call: TRBJ1-1; cdr3_nt: TGTGCCAGCAGCCAAGAGGGGGACGGCACTGAAGCTTTCTTT; cdr3_aa: CASSQEGDGTEAFF
d_call: TRBD2; v_call: TRBV10-3; clone_size: -; j_call: TRBJ2-7; cdr3_nt: TGTGCCATCAGTGTTGCTAGCGGGGGGCGAAACCCCTACGAGCAGTACTTC; cdr3_aa: CAISVASGGRNPYEQYF
d_call: -; v_call: TRBV12-5; clone_size: -; j_call: TRBJ1-2; cdr3_nt: TGTGCTAGTGGTTTGGGAAACGACTATGGCTACACCTTC; cdr3_aa: CASGLGNDYGYTF
d_call: -; v_call: TRBV20-1; clone_size: -; j_call: TRBJ1-4; cdr3_nt: TGCAGTGCCCCCCTCGGGGGAGTAAAACTGTTTTTT; cdr3_aa: CSAPLGGVKLFF
d_call: -; v_call: TRBV20-1; clone_size: -; j_call: TRBJ2-3; cdr3_nt: TGCAGTGCTAGAGATCCGTGGTGGAGCACAGATACGCAGTATTTT; cdr3_aa: CSARDPWWSTDTQYF
d_call: -; v_call: TRBV11-2; clone_size: -; j_call: TRBJ2-3; cdr3_nt: TGTGCCAGCAGCGCACAACTCTTATACACAGATACGCAGTATTTT; cdr3_aa: CASSAQLLYTDTQYF
d_call: -; v_call: TRBV12-3/TRBV12-4; clone_size: many; j_call: TRBJ2-1; cdr3_nt: TGTGCCAGCCTTCCGGGACACAACTACAATGAGCAGTTCTTC; cdr3_aa: CASLPGHNYNEQFF
d_call: -; v_call: TRBV15; clone_size: -; j_call: TRBJ1-5; cdr3_nt: TGTGCCACCAGCAGAGATATAGGGGTCTATCAGCCCCAGCATTTT; cdr3_aa: CATSRDIGVYQPQHF
d_call: -; v_call: TRBV5-1; clone_size: once; j_call: TRBJ2-1; cdr3_nt: TGCGCCAGCAGCGACACCCCCAAACAGGGTAGTGAGCAGTTCTTC; cdr3_aa: CASSDTPKQGSEQFF
d_call: -; v_call: TRBV9; clone_size: few; j_call: TRBJ1-2; cdr3_nt: TGTGCCAGCAGCGTACTTCCTCTCGGGGTTTTCCATGGCTACACCTTC; cdr3_aa: CASSVLPLGVFHGYTF
d_call: TRBD2; v_call: TRBV29-1; clone_size: few; j_call: TRBJ2-1; cdr3_nt: TGCAGCGTGGCCGGGACTAGCGGGGGCTCGGCCAACAATGGGCAGTTCTTC; cdr3_aa: CSVAGTSGGSANNGQFF
d_call: -; v_call: TRBV20-1; clone_size: -; j_call: TRBJ2-7; cdr3_nt: TGCAGTGCTAGTCCTTATTCCTACGAGCAGTACTTC; cdr3_aa: CSASPYSYEQYF
d_call: -; v_call: TRBV4-3; clone_size: -; j_call: TRBJ2-7; cdr3_nt: TGCGCCAGCAGCCAAGATTCGGGGTCCTCTAGGGAGCAGTACTTC; cdr3_aa: CASSQDSGSSREQYF
d_call: -; v_call: TRBV25-1; clone_size: -; j_call: TRBJ2-4; cdr3_nt: TGTGCCAGCAGTGTTATAGGGGCTGGCCGTAAGTACTTC; cdr3_aa: CASSVIGAGRKYF
d_call: TRBD2; v_call: TRBV7-3; clone_size: -; j_call: TRBJ2-2; cdr3_nt: TGTGCCAGCAGCTTAATACCGCGGGGGGGCCGAGAGAGCGGGGAGCTGTTTTTT; cdr3_aa: CASSLIPRGGRESGELFF
d_call: TRBD1; v_call: TRBV24-1; clone_size: -; j_call: TRBJ1-1; cdr3_nt: TGTGCCACCAGACCAAACGACAGGGGCACTGAAGCTTTCTTT; cdr3_aa: CATRPNDRGTEAFF
d_call: -; v_call: TRBV29-1; clone_size: few; j_call: TRBJ2-3; cdr3_nt: TGCAGCGTTGAATGGGGAGCGTTCACAGATACGCAGTATTTT; cdr3_aa: CSVEWGAFTDTQYF
d_call: -; v_call: TRBV10-3; clone_size: -; j_call: TRBJ2-7; cdr3_nt: TGTGCCGTCCGGGCAGGGACCAACGAGCAGTACTTC; cdr3_aa: CAVRAGTNEQYF
d_call: -; v_call: TRBV10-3; clone_size: -; j_call: TRBJ1-5; cdr3_nt: TGTGCCATCAGTGACCCAGGACCGGGGCAGCCCCAGCATTTT; cdr3_aa: CAISDPGPGQPQHF